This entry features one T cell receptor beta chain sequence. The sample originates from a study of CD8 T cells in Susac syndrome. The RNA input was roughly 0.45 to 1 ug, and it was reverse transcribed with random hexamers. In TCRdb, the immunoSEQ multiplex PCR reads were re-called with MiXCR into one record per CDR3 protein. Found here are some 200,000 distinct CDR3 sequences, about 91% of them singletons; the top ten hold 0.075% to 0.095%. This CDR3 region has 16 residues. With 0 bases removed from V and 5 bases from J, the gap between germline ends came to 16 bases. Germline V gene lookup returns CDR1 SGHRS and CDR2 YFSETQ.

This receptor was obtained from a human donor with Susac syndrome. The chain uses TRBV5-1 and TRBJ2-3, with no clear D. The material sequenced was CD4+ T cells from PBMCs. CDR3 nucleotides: TGCGCCAGCAGCTTGGCACCGCGCCTGCCGGGAGATACGCAGTATTTT. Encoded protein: CASSLAPRLPGDTQYF.